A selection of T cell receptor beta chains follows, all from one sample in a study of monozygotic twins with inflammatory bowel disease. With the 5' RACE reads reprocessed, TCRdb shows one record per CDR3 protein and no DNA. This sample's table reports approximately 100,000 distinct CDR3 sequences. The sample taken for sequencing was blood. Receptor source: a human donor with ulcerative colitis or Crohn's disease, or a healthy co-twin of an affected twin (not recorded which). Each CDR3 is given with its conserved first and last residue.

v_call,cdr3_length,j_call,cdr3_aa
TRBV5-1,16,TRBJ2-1,CASSLVISGRGNEQFF
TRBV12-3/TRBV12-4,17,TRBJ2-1,CASSSPVDGRKSNEQFF
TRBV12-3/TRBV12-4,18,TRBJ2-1,CASSPHSQLAAEHNEQFF
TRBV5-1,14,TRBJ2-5,CASSLGTSEETQYF
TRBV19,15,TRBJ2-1,CASRPAGGPYNEQFF
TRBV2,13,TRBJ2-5,CASSEVSWTEGVF
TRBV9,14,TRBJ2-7,CASSRGGTSYEQYF
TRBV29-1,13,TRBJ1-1,CSVESARGTGAFF
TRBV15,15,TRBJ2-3,CATSRGQLGPDTQYF
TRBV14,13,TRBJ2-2,CASSRLDTGELFF
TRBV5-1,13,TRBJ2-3,CASSLELAYTQYF
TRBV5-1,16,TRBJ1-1,CASSHSLRLANTEAFF
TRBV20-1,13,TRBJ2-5,CSEGTSWVETQYF
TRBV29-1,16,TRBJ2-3,CSVGAAGPTATDTQYF
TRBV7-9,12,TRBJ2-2,CASSRDHGELFF
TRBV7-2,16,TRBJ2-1,CASSLEAAGGINEQFF
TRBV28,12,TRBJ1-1,CASSSRDTEAFF
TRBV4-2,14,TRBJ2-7,CASSHSDTYYEQYF
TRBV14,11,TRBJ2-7,CASSNYYEQYF
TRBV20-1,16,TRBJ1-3,CSAPLSPDLSGNTIYF
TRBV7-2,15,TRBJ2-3,CASSPMGGPTDTQYF
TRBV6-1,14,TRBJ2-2,CASSRRVGTGELFF
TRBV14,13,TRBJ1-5,CASSQGWNQPQHF
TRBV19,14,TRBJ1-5,CASSIIGFNQPQHF
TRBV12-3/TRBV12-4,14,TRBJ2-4,CASSPPLAKNIQYF
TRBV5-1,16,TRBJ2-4,CASSSAGGLAKNIQYF
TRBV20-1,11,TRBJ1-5,CSASRASGLHF
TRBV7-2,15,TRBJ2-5,CASSFGTPGVETQYF